The 15 T cell receptor beta chains listed next were all sequenced from one sample in a study of CD8+ T cells in alopecia areata. Specified treatment: oral pan-JAK inhibitor, 5-10 mg twice daily. Isolated RNA was reverse transcribed into cDNA used as the sequencing template. Sequencing was performed with immunoSEQ multiplex PCR; in TCRdb, only in-frame clones are kept and a portion is missing. The table records about 180,000 clones, about 54% of them present only once. Specimen: CD4+ T cells sorted from blood, collected between weeks 55 and 65, from a patient treated with tofacitinib. These receptors all stem from a human donor with alopecia areata.

This clone was detected a few times. The genes are TRBV7-2 and TRBJ1-2, with D perhaps TRBD1 (6 bases). Trimming removed 5 bases from V and 1 base from J, with 8 bases in between. CDR3 length: 13 amino acids. Germline CDR1 reads SGHTA; CDR2 reads FQGNSA. CDR3 loop: CASSPDSNYGYTF. CDR3 DNA: TGTGCCAGCAGCCCGGACAGTAACTATGGCTACACCTTC. Together with reference TRBV7-2 and TRBJ1-2, the CDR3 gives the full variable domain: GAGVSQSPSNKVTEKGKDVELRCDPISGHTALYWYRQSLGQGLEFLIYFQGNSAPDKSGLPSDRFSAERTGGSVSTLTIQRTQQEDSAVYLCASSPDSNYGYTFGSGTRLTVV.

The gene calls are TRBV29-1 and TRBJ2-3; D gene uncertain. Germline V lookup: CDR1 SQVTM, CDR2 ANQGSEA. The V end was cut by 4 bases, the J end by 4 bases, with 12 bases between. This CDR3 has 13 residues. DNA of the CDR3: TGCAGCGTTGGGAACCCTTTGGCAGATACGCAGTATTTT. This gives the protein CSVGNPLADTQYF.

This chain's CDR3 is CAWSSTRGVGQFF. DNA for the CDR3: TGTGCCTGGAGTTCTACCAGGGGAGTTGGGCAGTTCTTC. V usage is TRBV30 and J usage is TRBJ2-1; D perhaps matches TRBD1 (6 bases). In germline, CDR1 is GTSNPN, CDR2 SVGIG (reference sequence). V lost 2 bases, J lost 12 bases, and 17 bases lay in between. CDR3 size: 13 residues.

The rearrangement links TRBV7-9 to TRBJ2-2; D is unresolved. This CDR3 has 13 residues. V lost 5 bases to trimming and J lost 4 bases, with 8 bases between them. In germline, CDR1 is SEHNR, CDR2 FQNEAQ (reference sequence). This CDR3 is CASSPSGTGELFF. CDR3 in DNA: TGTGCCAGCAGCCCTTCAGGCACCGGGGAGCTGTTTTTT.

This chain links TRBV11-2 with TRBJ2-5, with D possibly TRBD2 on 5 matching bases. The CDR3 loop spans 12 amino acids. Germline V CDR1 and CDR2: SGHAT, FQNNGV. Trimming removed 5 bases from V and 3 bases from J, with 7 bases in between. In DNA, the CDR3 is TGTGCCAGCAGCCCGGGGAAAGAGACCCAGTACTTC. Amino acid sequence: CASSPGKETQYF.

V gene TRBV30 combines with J gene TRBJ2-5; no reliable D call. Trimming took 4 bases from V and 0 from J, leaving 6 bases between them. Germline CDR1 and CDR2: GTSNPN and SVGIG (reference sequence). CDR3 size: 12 residues. CDR3 in amino acids: CAWKANQETQYF. DNA for the CDR3: TGTGCCTGGAAGGCGAACCAAGAGACCCAGTACTTC.

Only a few counts were recorded for this clone. CDR3 bases: TGTGCCAGCAGCGAATCGCGGGGCGGCTATAATTCACCCCTCCACTTT. Protein product: CASSESRGGYNSPLHF. The chain recombines TRBV9 with TRBJ1-6; tentative D call: TRBD1 (5 bases). The germline V gene has CDR1 SGDLS and CDR2 YYNGEE. V dropped 3 bases and J dropped 3 bases, with 13 bases sitting between them. This CDR3 has 16 amino acids.

The chain combines TRBV29-1 with TRBJ2-2; no clear D. The CDR3 has 14 amino acids. CDR1 and CDR2 (germline): SQVTM, ANQGSEA. V was clipped by 4 bases and J by 6 bases, with 15 bases between them. CDR3 amino acids: CSVGTYTVSGELFF. CDR3 DNA sequence: TGCAGCGTTGGGACCTATACAGTTTCCGGGGAGCTGTTTTTT.

This rearrangement joins TRBV27 to TRBJ1-6; TRBD1 might be the D (5 bases). V shed 8 bases and J shed 8 bases, with 16 bases lying between them. Germline CDR1 reads MNHEY; CDR2 reads SMNVEV (reference sequence). The CDR3 is made up of 14 amino acids. The CDR3 loop reads CASRQTGAHSPLHF. The CDR3 DNA sequence: TGTGCCAGCCGTCAAACCGGGGCCCATTCACCCCTCCACTTT.

The chain couples TRBV6-6 to TRBJ2-7; weak D call: TRBD1 (5 bases). From germline, CDR1 is MNHNY and CDR2 SVGAGI (reference sequence). V was pared by 2 bases and J by 4 bases, with 12 bases between. This CDR3 region has 14 residues. The CDR3 nucleotides are TGTGCCAGCAGTTACGCTGGGAAGGGGTACGAGCAGTACTTC. Amino acid sequence: CASSYAGKGYEQYF.

This clone came up a few times. CDR3 DNA: TGTGCCAGCAGTTACGACAGGGGGCTTACCGGGGAGCTGTTTTTT. Translation gives CASSYDRGLTGELFF. V gene TRBV6-5 combines with J gene TRBJ2-2, with 10 positions matching TRBD1. The CDR3 is made up of 15 amino acids. The germline V gene has CDR1 MNHEY and CDR2 SVGAGI. Unmatched junction bases numbered 2, after V lost 2 bases and J lost 5 bases.

The V call is TRBV4-2, the J call TRBJ2-5; TRBD2 is a possible D gene (7 bases). The CDR3 has 14 residues. Germline V gives CDR1 LGHNA, CDR2 YNFKEQ. V lost 4 bases, J lost 5 bases, and 14 bases lay in between. The CDR3 nucleotides read TGTGCCAGCAGCCCCTCACAGGGAGGGGAGACCCAGTACTTC. Amino acids: CASSPSQGGETQYF.

This chain connects TRBV9 to TRBJ2-5; D is uncertain. This CDR3 is built from 13 residues. From germline, CDR1 is SGDLS and CDR2 YYNGEE. V shed 0 bases and J shed 2 bases, with 5 bases lying between them. CDR3 protein: CASSVANQETQYF. For the CDR3, the DNA is TGTGCCAGCAGCGTAGCCAATCAAGAGACCCAGTACTTC.

The V call is TRBV29-1, the J call TRBJ1-2; TRBD1 matches at 7 bases. Germline loops: CDR1 SQVTM, CDR2 ANQGSEA. V shed 5 bases, J shed 5 bases, and the junction held 8 bases outside the gene matches. The CDR3 length is 13 residues. The chain's CDR3 is CSVPWTGQYGYTF. In DNA form, the CDR3 reads TGCAGCGTTCCTTGGACAGGTCAATATGGCTACACCTTC.

This clone was seen a handful of times. V gene TRBV6-7 combines with J gene TRBJ1-5; no clear D. TRBV6-7 is an ORF for which the function is uncertain. The CDR3 is 10 residues long. V lost 8 bases and J 4 bases, leaving 3 bases between the germline ends. DNA of the CDR3: TGTGCCAGCGTTAATCAGCCCCAGCATTTT. Amino acids: CASVNQPQHF.